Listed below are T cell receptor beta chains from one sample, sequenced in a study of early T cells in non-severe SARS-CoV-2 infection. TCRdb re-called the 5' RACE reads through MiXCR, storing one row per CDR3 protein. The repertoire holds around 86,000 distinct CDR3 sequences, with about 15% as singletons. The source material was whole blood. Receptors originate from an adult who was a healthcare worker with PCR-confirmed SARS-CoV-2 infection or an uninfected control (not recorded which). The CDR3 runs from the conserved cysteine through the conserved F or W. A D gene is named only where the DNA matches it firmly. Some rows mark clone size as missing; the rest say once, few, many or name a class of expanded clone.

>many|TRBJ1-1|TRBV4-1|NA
TGCGCCAGCAGCCAACACGACAGGAGAGCTTTCTTT
CASSQHDRRAFF
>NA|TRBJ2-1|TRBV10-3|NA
TGTGCCGCCGCCGCTACCTACAATGAGCAGTTCTTC
CAAAATYNEQFF
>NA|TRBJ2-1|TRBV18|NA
TGTGCCAGCTCACCAGCCGCGGGGACCTACAATGAGCAGTTCTTC
CASSPAAGTYNEQFF
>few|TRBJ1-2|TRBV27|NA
TGTGCCATCGCAGAAAAACCCAACTATGGCTACACCTTC
CAIAEKPNYGYTF
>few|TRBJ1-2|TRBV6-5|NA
TGTGCCACGGGGCGAAGGGGGTATGGCTACACCTTC
CATGRRGYGYTF
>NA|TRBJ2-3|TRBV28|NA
TGTGCCAGCAGTGGAACAGGGACAGATACGCAGTATTTT
CASSGTGTDTQYF
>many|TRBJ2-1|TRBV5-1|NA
TGCGCCAGCAGCTTGAGAACGGAGGGCAAGCAGTTCTTC
CASSLRTEGKQFF
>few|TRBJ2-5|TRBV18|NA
TGTGCCAGCTCAGATGCGGGGACCCAGTACTTC
CASSDAGTQYF
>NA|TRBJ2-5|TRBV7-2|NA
TGTGCCAGCAGCTTAGGGCAGGGGCAGTACCAAGAGACCCAGTACTTC
CASSLGQGQYQETQYF
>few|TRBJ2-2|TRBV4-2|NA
TGTGCCAGCAGCCAATTCGGAACCGGGGAGCTGTTTTTT
CASSQFGTGELFF
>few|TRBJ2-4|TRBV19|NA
TGTGCCAGTCAGACCAGCGGTGGGAAAAACATTCAGTACTTC
CASQTSGGKNIQYF
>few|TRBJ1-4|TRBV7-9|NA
TGTGCCAGCAGCTTAAGGGTCGGGAGTGTTGAAAAACTGTTTTTT
CASSLRVGSVEKLFF
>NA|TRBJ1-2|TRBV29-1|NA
TGCAGCGCGAATCAGGGGAAGGGAGGCTACACCTTC
CSANQGKGGYTF
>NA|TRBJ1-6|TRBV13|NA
TGTGCCAGCAGCTCCACAACTGGGATCTTGAATTCACCCCTCCACTTT
CASSSTTGILNSPLHF
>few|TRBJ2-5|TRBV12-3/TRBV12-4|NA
TGTGCCAGCAGTCTGACAGGGCTCGGGGGGACAGAGACCCAGTACTTC
CASSLTGLGGTETQYF
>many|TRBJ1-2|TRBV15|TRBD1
TGTGCCACCAGCAGAGACGCCGGGACAGGCTCCTTC
CATSRDAGTGSF
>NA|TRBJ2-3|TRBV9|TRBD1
TGTGCCAGCAGCGTTCAACCAACAGGGGGAACAGATACGCAGTATTTT
CASSVQPTGGTDTQYF
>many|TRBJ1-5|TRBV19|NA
TGTGCCAGTAGTACCCGGGACGGGGGCAATCAGCCCCAGCATTTT
CASSTRDGGNQPQHF
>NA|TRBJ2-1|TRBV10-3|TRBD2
TGTGCCATCAGTGAGTCGGTGGCGAGCGGGGGTTCTGAGCTGTTCTTC
CAISESVASGGSELFF
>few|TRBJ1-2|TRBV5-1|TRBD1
TGCGCCAGCAGCTTGTTGGGACAGCAGGAAGCTAACTATGGCTACACCTTC
CASSLLGQQEANYGYTF
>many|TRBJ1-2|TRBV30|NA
TGTGCCTGGAGTGTATGGGGAGGAGACTATGGCTACACCTTC
CAWSVWGGDYGYTF
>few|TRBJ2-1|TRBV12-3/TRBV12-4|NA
TGTGCCAGCAGTTTTGGGAATGAGCAGTTCTTC
CASSFGNEQFF
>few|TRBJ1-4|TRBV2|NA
TGTGCCAGCACGCCAACAGGAACGAGGGAAAAACTGTTTTTT
CASTPTGTREKLFF
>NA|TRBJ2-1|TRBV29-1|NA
TGCAGCCTCTCCCGGGGGATCAATGAGCAGTTCTTC
CSLSRGINEQFF
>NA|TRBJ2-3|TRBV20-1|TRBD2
TGCAATGCTATTGGGGGGGACGATTCTAGCACAGATACGCAGTATTTT
CNAIGGDDSSTDTQYF
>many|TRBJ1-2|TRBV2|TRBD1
TGTGCCAGCAGGCGACAGGGAATCGACTATGGCTACACCTTC
CASRRQGIDYGYTF
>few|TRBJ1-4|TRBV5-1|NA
TGCGCCAGCAGCCTGATTAGGGTTGGAAAACTGTTTTTT
CASSLIRVGKLFF
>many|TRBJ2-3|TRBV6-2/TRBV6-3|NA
TGTGCCAGCAGTTTGGCCACGAGCACAGATACGCAGTATTTT
CASSLATSTDTQYF
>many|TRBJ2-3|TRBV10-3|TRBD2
TGTGCCATCCTCGCTAGCGGGACAGATACGCAGTATTTT
CAILASGTDTQYF
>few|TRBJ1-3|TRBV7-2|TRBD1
TGTGCCAGCAGCTTAGTAACAGGGGCTGGAAACACCATATATTTT
CASSLVTGAGNTIYF
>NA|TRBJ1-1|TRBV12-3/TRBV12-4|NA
TGTGCCAGCAGTTTTAAGGGGGGGAACACTGAAGCTTTCTTT
CASSFKGGNTEAFF
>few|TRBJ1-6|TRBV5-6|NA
TGTGCCAGCAGCTTGGCCGGGGGGGTCTCTGGATCACCCCTCCACTTT
CASSLAGGVSGSPLHF
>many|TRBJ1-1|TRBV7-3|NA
TGTGCCAGCAGCTTATCGGAGGTGTCTGAAGCTTTCTTT
CASSLSEVSEAFF
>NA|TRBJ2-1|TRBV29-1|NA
TGCAGCGTTGGGCAGGGGTACAATGAGCAGTTCTTC
CSVGQGYNEQFF
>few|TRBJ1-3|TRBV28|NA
TGTGCCAGCAGTTTTGGATTCTCTGGAAACACCATATATTTT
CASSFGFSGNTIYF
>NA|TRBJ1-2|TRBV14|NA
TGTGCCAGCAGCCACCACCAGATACCGGGCGGCTACACCTTC
CASSHHQIPGGYTF
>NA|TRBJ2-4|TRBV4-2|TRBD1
TGTGCCAGCAGCCAAGATTACGGGACAGGGAAAAACATTCAGTACTTC
CASSQDYGTGKNIQYF
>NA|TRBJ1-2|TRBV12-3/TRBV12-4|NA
TGTGCCAGCAGTCCCATCCTCGGGACGGATGGCTACACCTTC
CASSPILGTDGYTF
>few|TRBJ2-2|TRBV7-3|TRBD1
TGTGCCAGCAGTTATACCGGGACAGGGGCAGCCGGGGAGCTGTTTTTT
CASSYTGTGAAGELFF
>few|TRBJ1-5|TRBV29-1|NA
TGCAGCGTTGCTGACGGCAGCAATCAGCCCCAGCATTTT
CSVADGSNQPQHF
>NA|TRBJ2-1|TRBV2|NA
TGTGCCAGCAATAGGGGGGTCTCCTACAATGAGCAGTTCTTC
CASNRGVSYNEQFF
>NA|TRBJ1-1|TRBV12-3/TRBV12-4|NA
TGTGCCAGCAGTCCCCCGCCGAACACTGAAGCTTTCTTT
CASSPPPNTEAFF
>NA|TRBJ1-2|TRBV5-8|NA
TGTGCCAGCAGCTTCGGCAGGGATGAGTATGGCTACACCTTC
CASSFGRDEYGYTF
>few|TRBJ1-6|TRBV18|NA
TGTGCCAGCTCACCGACCAGGACAGACCTCTATAATTCACCCCTCCACTTT
CASSPTRTDLYNSPLHF
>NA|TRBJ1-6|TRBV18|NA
TGTGCCAGCTCACCTCAGGCCGTGGGAGGGTCGACTAATTCACCCCTCCACTTT
CASSPQAVGGSTNSPLHF
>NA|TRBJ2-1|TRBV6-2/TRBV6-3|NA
TGTGCCAGCAGCCAGTTTCCCTACAATGAGCAGTTCTTC
CASSQFPYNEQFF
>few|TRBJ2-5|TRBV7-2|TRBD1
TGTGCCAGCAGCGGGGGACAGGAAGAGACCCAGTACTTC
CASSGGQEETQYF
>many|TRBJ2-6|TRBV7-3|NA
TGTGCCAGCAGCCCCCAGGGGTATGGGGCCAACGTCCTGACTTTC
CASSPQGYGANVLTF
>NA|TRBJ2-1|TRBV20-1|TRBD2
TGCAGTGCTAGTAGTTGGCTAGCGGAAGACAATGAGCAGTTCTTC
CSASSWLAEDNEQFF
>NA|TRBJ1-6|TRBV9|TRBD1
TGTGCCAGCAGCGCGACAGGGCCCCGTTCACCCCTCCACTTT
CASSATGPRSPLHF
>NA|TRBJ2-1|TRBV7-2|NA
TGTGCCTGCCGGTCTGGGGTATACAATGAGCAGTTCTTC
CACRSGVYNEQFF
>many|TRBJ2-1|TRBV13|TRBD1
TGTGCCAGCAGCCATAGACAGGGGAATGAGCAGTTCTTC
CASSHRQGNEQFF
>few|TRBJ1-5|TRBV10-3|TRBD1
TGTGCCATCAGTGATGGGACAGTTTACAATCAGCCCCAGCATTTT
CAISDGTVYNQPQHF